This TCR beta chain appears in the sequencing data of a study of cytomegalovirus exposure and HLA in healthy donors. Study-wide findings and caveats: For TCR beta chains, V- and J-gene trimming was later linked to a missense DCLRE1C variant.

Notes on this clone: Its antigen remains unknown. Additional DNA sequences in this sample encode the identical CDR3.

The PCR had 60 Vbeta and 13 Jbeta primers. Sequencing was performed with immunoSEQ multiplex PCR; in TCRdb, only in-frame clones are kept and a portion is missing. This table holds roughly 100,000 clones, roughly three quarters found once. Sequenced input: PBMCs. The source of this sequence is a man aged 25 to 40 in good health and CMV-seronegative.

As DNA, the CDR3 is TGTGCCAGCAGCTTAGGGACTAGCGGGAGGGGCTCCTACGAGCAGTACTTC. It yields the protein CASSLGTSGRGSYEQYF. V is TRBV7-9 and J is TRBJ2-7, with 15 bases lining up with TRBD2. CDR1 and CDR2 from the germline V gene are SEHNR and FQNEAQ (reference sequence). V lost 1 base to trimming and J lost 0 bases; unmatched junction nucleotides: 1. CDR3 length equals 17 residues. Complete variable domain (other parts from reference TRBV7-9 and TRBJ2-7): DTGVSQNPRHKITKRGQNVTFRCDPISEHNRLYWYRQTLGQGPEFLTYFQNEAQLEKSRLLSDRFSAERPKGSFSTLEIQRTEQGDSAMYLCASSLGTSGRGSYEQYFGPGTRLTVT.